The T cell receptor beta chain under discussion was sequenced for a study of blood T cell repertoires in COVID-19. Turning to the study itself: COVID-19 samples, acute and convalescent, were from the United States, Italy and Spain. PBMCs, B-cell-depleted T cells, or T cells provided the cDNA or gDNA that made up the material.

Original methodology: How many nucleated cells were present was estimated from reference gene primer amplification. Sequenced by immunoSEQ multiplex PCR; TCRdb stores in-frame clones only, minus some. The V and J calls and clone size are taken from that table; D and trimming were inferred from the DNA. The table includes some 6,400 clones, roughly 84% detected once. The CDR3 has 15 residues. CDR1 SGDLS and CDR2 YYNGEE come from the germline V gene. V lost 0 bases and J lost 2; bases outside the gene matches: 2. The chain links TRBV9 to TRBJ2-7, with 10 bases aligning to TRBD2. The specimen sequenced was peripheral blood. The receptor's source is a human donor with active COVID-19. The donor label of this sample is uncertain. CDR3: CASSVGTSGTYEQYF. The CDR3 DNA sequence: TGTGCCAGCAGCGTAGGGACTAGCGGAACCTACGAGCAGTACTTC. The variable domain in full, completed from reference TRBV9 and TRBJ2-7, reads DSGVTQTPKHLITATGQRVTLRCSPRSGDLSVYWYQQSLDQGLQFLIQYYNGEERAKGNILERFSAQQFPDLHSELNLSSLELGDSALYFCASSVGTSGTYEQYFGPGTRLTVT.